The 31 T cell receptor beta chains in this list originate from one sample, sequenced in a study of Tregs in tolerant kidney transplant recipients. Measured with immunoSEQ multiplex PCR; TCRdb has only the in-frame clones, and not every one. The data contain about 120,000 clones, about 91% of them seen just once; the ten biggest clones take up roughly 0.63%. The material sequenced was CD4+ T cells from blood. Source of these receptors: a human donor in good health.

V and J are TRBV19 and TRBJ2-1; TRBD2 agrees at 13 bases. Germline V gene data show CDR1 as LNHDA and CDR2 as SQIVND (reference sequence). V was clipped by 1 base and J by 15 bases; unmatched bases: 6. The CDR3 has 14 residues. CDR3 region: CASSIGLAGGTPFF. The CDR3 DNA sequence: TGTGCCAGTAGTATAGGACTAGCGGGGGGCACCCCGTTCTTC.

V is TRBV7-2 and J is TRBJ2-1, with D perhaps TRBD1 (5 bases). This CDR3 contains 13 residues. Trimming took 5 bases from V and 7 from J, leaving 12 bases between them. Germline V gene data show CDR1 as SGHTA and CDR2 as FQGNSA. Here the CDR3 DNA reads TGTGCCAGCAGCCCGACAGAGCTTAATGAGCAGTTCTTC. This gives the protein CASSPTELNEQFF.

The CDR3 loop is CASSSHPDSQETQYF. Here the CDR3 DNA reads TGTGCCAGCAGCTCCCACCCAGACAGCCAAGAGACCCAGTACTTC. The V call is TRBV9, the J call TRBJ2-5, with D perhaps matching TRBD1 (5 bases). CDR3 length equals 15 residues. The V gene lost 4 bases and the J gene lost 1 base, with 14 bases spanning the gap. Germline lookup yields CDR1 SGDLS and CDR2 YYNGEE. Using reference TRBV9 and TRBJ2-5 for the parts outside the CDR3, the full variable domain is DSGVTQTPKHLITATGQRVTLRCSPRSGDLSVYWYQQSLDQGLQFLIQYYNGEERAKGNILERFSAQQFPDLHSELNLSSLELGDSALYFCASSSHPDSQETQYFGPGTRLLVL.

The chain's CDR3 is CASSPDRGRVETQYF. The DNA for the CDR3 is TGTGCCAGCAGTCCGGACAGGGGGCGAGTGGAGACCCAGTACTTC. This chain connects TRBV6-5 to TRBJ2-5; 11 bases align to TRBD1. The CDR3 runs 15 residues. J gave up 5 bases and V 5 bases, and 7 bases lay outside the gene matches. The germline V gene encodes CDR1 MNHEY and CDR2 SVGAGI.

The chain couples TRBV11-2 to TRBJ2-5; weak D call: TRBD2 (6 bases). With 1 base removed from V and 5 bases from J, the gap between germline ends came to 11 bases. This CDR3 has 14 amino acids. Germline V gene sequence: CDR1 SGHAT, CDR2 FQNNGV. In DNA, the CDR3 is TGTGCCAGCAGCTTAGCCCGGGGGTGGGAGACCCAGTACTTC. Residues: CASSLARGWETQYF.

The V call is TRBV9, the J call TRBJ1-6, with a possible D match to TRBD1 (5 bases). Germline assignment: CDR1 SGDLS and CDR2 YYNGEE. The CDR3 consists of 13 residues. Trimming took 5 bases from V and 10 from J, leaving 13 bases between them. The CDR3 bases are TGTGCCAGCAGACGAGGGGACGGGTCACCCCTCCACTTT. Amino acids: CASRRGDGSPLHF.

The rearrangement links TRBV19 to TRBJ1-1; D might be TRBD1 (6 bases). Trimming shortened V by 9 bases and J by 0 bases, and 17 bases separated the two germline ends. Looked up from germline, CDR1 is LNHDA and CDR2 is SQIVND (reference sequence). The CDR3 loop spans 15 amino acids. The CDR3 spells CASGGNREVNTEAFF. The CDR3 nucleotides read TGTGCCAGCGGGGGTAACAGGGAGGTGAACACTGAAGCTTTCTTT.

The rearrangement links TRBV18 to TRBJ1-4; a weak D match, TRBD1 (5 bases). The CDR3 length is 14 residues. V was clipped by 3 bases and J by 6 bases, with 11 bases between them. Germline V gives CDR1 KGHSH, CDR2 LQKENI. CDR3 residues: CASSPGRAHEKLFF. The DNA of the CDR3 is TGTGCCAGCTCACCCGGCAGGGCCCATGAAAAACTGTTTTTT.

This clone is a singleton in its sample. The gene calls are TRBV5-5 and TRBJ1-2; no firm D call. CDR1 SGHKS and CDR2 YYEKEE come from the germline V gene (reference sequence). This CDR3 is 13 amino acids long. Trimming took 4 bases from V and 1 from J, leaving 8 bases between them. CDR3 bases: TGTGCCAGCAGCGACCAGGTTAACTATGGCTACACCTTC. The encoded protein is CASSDQVNYGYTF. Full variable domain (outside the CDR3, taken from reference TRBV5-5 and TRBJ1-2): DAGVTQSPTHLIKTRGQQVTLRCSPISGHKSVSWYQQVLGQGPQFIFQYYEKEERGRGNFPDRFSARQFPNYSSELNVNALLLGDSALYLCASSDQVNYGYTFGSGTRLTVV.

This rearrangement joins TRBV28 to TRBJ2-7; the D is unclear. Germline V gene lookup returns CDR1 MDHEN and CDR2 SYDVKM. This CDR3 has 12 residues. V was pared by 7 bases and J by 2 bases, with 9 bases between. Here the CDR3 DNA reads TGTGCCAGCATAAGTAATGCCTACGAGCAGTACTTC. It specifies CASISNAYEQYF.

This clone was observed a single time. The V call is TRBV2, the J call TRBJ2-2; D uncertain. Trimming shortened V by 10 bases and J by 3 bases, and 15 bases separated the two germline ends. CDR1 and CDR2 from the germline V gene are SNHLY and FYNNEI. The CDR3 runs 14 residues. In DNA, the CDR3 is TGTGCCACCAAAGAAACCTTGGACACCGGGGAGCTGTTTTTT. Protein product: CATKETLDTGELFF.

V and J are TRBV12-5 and TRBJ2-2, with no clear D. From germline, CDR1 is LGHNT and CDR2 FRNRAP. There are 12 residues in the CDR3. Trimming took off 6 bases at V and 6 bases at J, with 8 bases between the two ends. The CDR3 is CASGLEAGELFF. The DNA for the CDR3 is TGTGCTAGTGGCCTCGAAGCCGGGGAGCTGTTTTTT.

This clone has more than one count but fewer than ten. The chain carries TRBV6-1 and TRBJ1-1; D is uncertain. V was pared by 5 bases and J by 9 bases, with 10 bases between. This CDR3 is built from 11 residues. Germline CDR1 is MNHNS and CDR2 is SASEGT. The CDR3 region has the DNA TGTGCCAGCAGTAGGCAGGTGAAAGCTTTCTTT. Its translation is CASSRQVKAFF.

This chain uses TRBV27 with TRBJ2-6, with 10 bases lining up with TRBD1. The CDR3 is made up of 17 amino acids. CDR1 and CDR2 from the germline V gene are MNHEY and SMNVEV (reference sequence). After removal of 6 bases from V and 0 bases from J, the junction contained 5 bases not matched to a gene. The CDR3 loop is CASSPGQGISGANVLTF. CDR3 DNA sequence: TGTGCCAGCAGCCCGGGACAGGGGATCTCTGGGGCCAACGTCCTGACTTTC.

The gene calls are TRBV28 and TRBJ1-1; D is perhaps TRBD1 (6 bases). Germline V lookup: CDR1 MDHEN, CDR2 SYDVKM. Trimming cost V 11 bases and J 4 bases, with 14 bases left between them. This CDR3 is built from 12 residues. The chain's CDR3 is CASGGLLTEAFF. In DNA, the CDR3 is TGTGCCTCCGGGGGGCTACTCACTGAAGCTTTCTTT.

The chain joins TRBV27 to TRBJ2-2, with D unclear. Looked up from germline, CDR1 is MNHEY and CDR2 is SMNVEV (reference sequence). V dropped 4 bases and J dropped 1 base, with 1 base sitting between them. CDR3 size: 12 residues. This CDR3 reads CASSWNTGELFF. CDR3 nucleotide sequence: TGTGCCAGCAGTTGGAACACCGGGGAGCTGTTTTTT.

V usage is TRBV12-5 and J usage is TRBJ2-1, with 7 nucleotides matching TRBD1. The junction had 6 bases not matched to a gene; V was cut back by 4 bases and J by 3 bases. The CDR3 is made up of 15 amino acids. Germline values: CDR1 LGHNT, CDR2 FRNRAP. The CDR3, as DNA: TGTGCTAGTGGTTCCCAGGGGGAACACTACAATGAGCAGTTCTTC. Translating gives CASGSQGEHYNEQFF.

V usage is TRBV4-1 and J usage is TRBJ2-5; 9 bases match TRBD2. Germline loops: CDR1 MGHRA, CDR2 YSYEKL. This CDR3 is built from 19 residues. V gave up 1 base and J gave up 5 bases; unmatched junction bases: 17. Written as DNA, the CDR3 is TGCGCCAGCAGCCAAGCTCGGGGTGGCGGGAGGGCCGGGGCGGAGACCCAGTACTTC. Its protein is CASSQARGGGRAGAETQYF.

The rearrangement links TRBV7-8 to TRBJ2-1, with 8 nucleotides matching TRBD2. Per germline, CDR1 SGHVS and CDR2 FQNEAQ. The CDR3 has 15 residues. V was pared by 5 bases and J by 8 bases, with 11 bases of the junction left unmatched. The CDR3 DNA follows: TGTGCCAGCAGCCCCAAGCGACTAGCGCCCCATGAGCAGTTCTTC. Translating gives CASSPKRLAPHEQFF.

The rearrangement joins TRBV5-4 to TRBJ2-5; 7 nucleotides agree with TRBD1. V trimming: 4 bases; J trimming: 2 bases; junction bases outside the gene matches: 2. Germline V gene lookup returns CDR1 SGHNT and CDR2 YYREEE (reference sequence). The CDR3 loop spans 13 amino acids. The CDR3 nucleotides are TGTGCCAGCAGCCAGGACAGGCAAGAGACCCAGTACTTC. Translation gives CASSQDRQETQYF.

CDR3 protein: CASSYFRGPSPLHF. The CDR3 coding sequence is TGTGCCAGCAGTTACTTCCGGGGCCCTTCACCCCTCCACTTT. The V gene is TRBV6-6, the J gene TRBJ1-6; D is perhaps TRBD1 (5 bases). Germline CDR1 MNHNY, CDR2 SVGAGI (reference sequence). This CDR3 is 14 amino acids long. V lost 1 base to trimming and J lost 9 bases, with 10 bases between them.

V and J are TRBV30 and TRBJ2-1, with 9 bases identical to TRBD2. This CDR3 has 15 amino acids. Unmatched junction bases numbered 15, after V lost 0 bases and J lost 15 bases. The V gene's germline CDR1 is GTSNPN and CDR2 SVGIG (reference sequence). For the CDR3, the DNA is TGTGCCTGGAGTGTAGCTGGAAGCGGGGGGCGCGAGGGGTTCTTC. This gives the protein CAWSVAGSGGREGFF. Together with reference TRBV30 and TRBJ2-1, the CDR3 gives the full variable domain: SQTIHQWPATLVQPVGSPLSLECTVEGTSNPNLYWYRQAAGRGLQLLFYSVGIGQISSEVPQNLSASRPQDRQFILSSKKLLLSDSGFYLCAWSVAGSGGREGFFGPGTRLTVL.

This clone was detected once. V is TRBV7-6 and J is TRBJ1-1, with 7 positions matching TRBD1. J gave up 2 bases and V 5 bases, and 8 bases lay outside the gene matches. The CDR3 is 15 residues long. The germline CDR1 and CDR2 sequences are SGHVS and FNYEAQ. For the CDR3, the DNA is TGTGCCAGCAGCCCCCGACAGGGACCTAACACTGAAGCTTTCTTT. It codes for CASSPRQGPNTEAFF. Full variable domain (outside the CDR3, taken from reference TRBV7-6 and TRBJ1-1): GAGVSQSPRYKVTKRGQDVALRCDPISGHVSLYWYRQALGQGPEFLTYFNYEAQQDKSGLPNDRFSAERPEGSISTLTIQRTEQRDSAMYRCASSPRQGPNTEAFFGQGTRLTVV.

The chain is built from TRBV6-5 and TRBJ2-5; D possibly corresponds to TRBD1 (5 bases). The CDR3 covers 14 residues. Germline CDR1 reads MNHEY; CDR2 reads SVGAGI. The germline V and J ends were trimmed by 6 bases and 1 base, with 12 bases remaining between them. The CDR3 nucleotides are TGTGCCAGCAGCATAAGACAGTCCCAAGAGACCCAGTACTTC. Its protein is CASSIRQSQETQYF.

This chain uses TRBV14 with TRBJ1-2; tentative D call: TRBD1 (5 bases). The CDR3 spans 16 residues. From germline, CDR1 is SGHDN and CDR2 FVKESK. V dropped 0 bases and J dropped 5 bases, with 16 bases sitting between them. CDR3 bases: TGTGCCAGCAGCCAAGAATTCCCTGTGACAGCTTATGGCTACACCTTC. It encodes CASSQEFPVTAYGYTF.

The chain couples TRBV5-4 to TRBJ2-5; D is perhaps TRBD2 (5 bases). CDR1 and CDR2 from the germline V gene are SGHNT and YYREEE (reference sequence). This CDR3 region has 16 residues. The V and J ends lost 0 bases and 5 bases respectively, with 17 bases between them. The CDR3 sequence is CASSLGREPLHETQYF. In nucleotides, the CDR3 is TGTGCCAGCAGCTTGGGTAGGGAGCCCCTTCACGAGACCCAGTACTTC.

The rearrangement links TRBV18 to TRBJ2-7; 7 bases fit TRBD1. Trimming took 3 bases from V and 5 from J; bases not matched to a gene: 13. The CDR3 runs to 16 residues. CDR1 and CDR2 from the germline V gene are KGHSH and LQKENI. The CDR3 nucleotides read TGTGCCAGCTCACCCCAAACCGGGACAGCCGGCCACGAGCAGTACTTC. Translated, it gives CASSPQTGTAGHEQYF.

The genes are TRBV9 and TRBJ1-1; 7 nucleotides align to TRBD1. The CDR3 sequence is 15 residues long. CDR1 and CDR2 (germline): SGDLS, YYNGEE. V shed 4 bases, J shed 5 bases, and the junction held 11 bases outside the gene matches. As DNA, the CDR3 is TGTGCCAGCAGCCCCTTTTCAGGGGGTTGGACTGAAGCTTTCTTT. Its translation is CASSPFSGGWTEAFF.

This CDR3 reads CASSPLRKNTEAFF. The CDR3 DNA reads as TGCGCCAGCAGTCCCCTCCGGAAAAACACTGAAGCTTTCTTT. V and J are TRBV10-1 and TRBJ1-1; D gene unclear. V was shortened by 5 bases and J by 2 bases, with 12 bases between the two germline ends. The CDR3 loop spans 14 amino acids. Germline V gene sequence: CDR1 WNHNN, CDR2 SYGVQD (reference sequence).

CDR3 in amino acids: CSVEGRTGFNYGYTF. For the CDR3, the DNA is TGCAGCGTTGAAGGCCGGACAGGGTTTAACTATGGCTACACCTTC. The rearrangement joins TRBV29-1 to TRBJ1-2; TRBD1 aligns across 8 bases. Germline CDR1 is SQVTM and CDR2 is ANQGSEA. The CDR3 consists of 15 residues. The ends lost 1 base at V and 1 base at J; junction bases unmatched: 5. Together with reference TRBV29-1 and TRBJ1-2, the CDR3 gives the full variable domain: SAVISQKPSRDICQRGTSLTIQCQVDSQVTMMFWYRQQPGQSLTLIATANQGSEATYESGFVIDKFPISRPNLTFSTLTVSNMSPEDSSIYLCSVEGRTGFNYGYTFGSGTRLTVV.

CDR3: CASSLTGVAKNIQYF. CDR3 nucleotide sequence: TGTGCCAGCAGCCTTACAGGGGTGGCCAAAAACATTCAGTACTTC. This chain joins TRBV6-6 and TRBJ2-4, with TRBD1 matching 7 bases. V shed 6 bases, J shed 1 base, and the junction held 6 bases outside the gene matches. From germline, CDR1 is MNHNY and CDR2 SVGAGI (reference sequence). CDR3 length equals 15 residues.